The clone carrying this T cell receptor (beta chain) was seen more than once but under ten times. This entry comes from a study of CD8+ T cells in alopecia areata. Treatment given: oral pan-JAK inhibitor, 5-10 mg twice daily. As part of sample collection, lesional scalp punch biopsies and peripheral blood were taken from alopecia areata patients. J gave up 1 base and V 2 bases, and 10 bases lay outside the gene matches. This CDR3 region has 20 residues. The germline V gene encodes CDR1 SGHNT and CDR2 YYREEE (reference sequence). Extracted from the samples, RNA was reverse transcribed into cDNA to serve as the sequencing template. Clones were read by immunoSEQ multiplex PCR, and TCRdb kept only the in-frame ones, dropping some. The sample has 200,000 or so clones; less than 50% are singletons.

The TCR originated in a human donor with alopecia areata. Sequenced material: CD4+ T cells sorted from blood, taken at approximately week 37, from a patient treated with tofacitinib. The rearrangement uses TRBV5-4 and TRBJ2-3; the match to TRBD2 covers 16 bases. CDR3 coding DNA: TGTGCCAGCAGCTTCGGGGGACTAGCGGGAGGGCCCTCTGGCACAGATACGCAGTATTTT. This codes for CASSFGGLAGGPSGTDTQYF.